These T cell receptor beta chains were read from a single sample in a study of human T cells and chemical hapten exposure. A single record per CDR3 protein comes from TCRdb applying MiXCR to the RACE reads. The repertoire holds 300,000 to 450,000 distinct CDR3 sequences, with roughly 5% as singletons. Material: whole blood, obtained in connection with sensitization to the hapten diphenylcyclopropenone (DPC). These receptors were obtained from a woman in her forties or fifties with alopecia areata. Some clones in this sample may be carry-over from other donors' samples. The CDR3 runs from the conserved cysteine through the conserved F or W. A D gene is named only where the DNA matches it firmly. The listing skips clone size in some rows; elsewhere it reads once, few, many or a size class.

>TRBJ1-5|NA|TRBV30|NA
CAWSQQLNQPQHF
TGTGCCTGGAGTCAACAGTTAAATCAGCCCCAGCATTTT
>TRBJ2-7|NA|TRBV4-2|NA
CASRGKGREQYF
TGTGCCAGCAGGGGGAAAGGCCGCGAGCAGTACTTC
>TRBJ2-3|many|TRBV21-1|NA
CASSPRGIAGGDGFCSKPDTQYF
TGTGCCAGCAGCCCACGGGGGATAGCGGGAGGGGATGGCTTTTGTTCCAAGCCAGATACGCAGTATTTT
>TRBJ2-2|NA|TRBV20-1|TRBD2
CSARAKTSEGGELFF
TGCAGTGCTAGAGCCAAGACTAGCGAGGGCGGGGAGCTGTTTTTT
>TRBJ2-7|few|TRBV20-1|NA
CSASGGSTYEQYF
TGCAGTGCTAGCGGCGGCAGTACCTACGAGCAGTACTTC
>TRBJ1-1|few|TRBV12-3/TRBV12-4|TRBD1
CASTLGGQRTEAFF
TGTGCCAGCACCCTAGGGGGACAGCGCACTGAAGCTTTCTTT
>TRBJ2-3|NA|TRBV6-2/TRBV6-3|NA
CASILRGRHTDTQYF
TGTGCCAGCATCCTCCGGGGGCGGCACACAGATACGCAGTATTTT
>TRBJ2-3|many|TRBV21-1|NA
CASSNSRMTGGTDTQYF
TGTGCCAGCAGCAATTCCCGAATGACAGGGGGCACAGATACGCAGTATTTT
>TRBJ2-3|many|TRBV12-3/TRBV12-4|NA
CASSFGGTSTDTQYF
TGTGCCAGCAGTTTTGGCGGGACTAGCACAGATACGCAGTATTTT
>TRBJ2-4|many|TRBV29-1|NA
CSVEDPIAKNIQYF
TGCAGCGTTGAAGATCCCATAGCCAAAAACATTCAGTACTTC
>TRBJ2-7|many|TRBV12-5|TRBD1
CASGFAGQGAAEQYF
TGTGCTAGTGGTTTCGCGGGACAGGGGGCGGCCGAGCAGTACTTC
>TRBJ1-1|NA|TRBV20-1|NA
CSAGGQNTEAFF
TGCAGTGCTGGGGGCCAGAACACTGAAGCTTTCTTT
>TRBJ2-3|NA|TRBV10-3|NA
CAIREDARGDTQYF
TGTGCCATCAGAGAGGACGCGAGGGGAGATACGCAGTATTTT
>TRBJ1-1|many|TRBV6-1|NA
CASRVGAADTEAFF
TGTGCCAGCAGGGTAGGGGCTGCGGACACTGAAGCTTTCTTT
>TRBJ2-3|NA|TRBV30|TRBD2
CAWTLAGGPTDTQYF
TGTGCCTGGACCTTAGCGGGAGGACCCACAGATACGCAGTATTTT
>TRBJ1-2|few|TRBV7-2|NA
CACPQTVGDYGYTF
TGTGCCTGCCCTCAAACGGTGGGCGACTATGGCTACACCTTC
>TRBJ2-7|many|TRBV10-3|NA
CATFEGEQYF
TGTGCCACCTTCGAAGGCGAGCAGTACTTC
>TRBJ1-1|many|TRBV7-2|TRBD1
CASSLMDRKAFF
TGTGCCAGCAGCTTAATGGACAGGAAAGCTTTCTTT
>TRBJ1-1|few|TRBV27|TRBD1
CATRQGAAEAFF
TGTGCCACCCGACAGGGGGCCGCTGAAGCTTTCTTT
>TRBJ1-1|NA|TRBV11-2|NA
CASSLGRQPNTEAFF
TGTGCCAGCAGCTTAGGCAGGCAACCCAACACTGAAGCTTTCTTT
>TRBJ1-1|NA|TRBV5-1|TRBD1
CASSRDRAYTEAFF
TGCGCCAGCAGCAGGGACAGGGCGTACACTGAAGCTTTCTTT
>TRBJ2-3|NA|TRBV18|TRBD2
CASSPISGRRDTQYF
TGTGCCAGCTCACCAATTAGCGGGAGAAGAGATACGCAGTATTTT
>TRBJ2-3|NA|TRBV7-2|NA
CASSLAGMADTQYF
TGTGCCAGCAGCTTAGCGGGAATGGCAGATACGCAGTATTTT
>TRBJ2-4|NA|TRBV5-5|TRBD2
CASSLGLAGGRAKNIQYF
TGTGCCAGCAGCTTGGGGCTAGCGGGAGGGCGCGCCAAAAACATTCAGTACTTC
>TRBJ1-6|many|TRBV21-1|NA
CASSRDRGTMNSPLHF
TGTGCCAGCAGCAGAGACAGGGGAACGATGAATTCACCCCTCCACTTT
>TRBJ2-7|many|TRBV14|NA
CASSQRPPRDDSYEQYF
TGTGCCAGCAGCCAGCGCCCTCCCAGGGACGACTCCTACGAGCAGTACTTC
>TRBJ2-1|few|TRBV28|TRBD2
CASSPGLGGSYNEQFF
TGTGCCAGTTCCCCTGGTTTGGGAGGGAGCTACAATGAGCAGTTCTTC
>TRBJ2-2|many|TRBV5-1|NA
CASSSYQDTGELFF
TGCGCCAGCAGCTCTTACCAAGACACCGGGGAGCTGTTTTTT
>TRBJ1-1|many|TRBV12-3/TRBV12-4|NA
CASTHPTRTTEAFF
TGTGCCAGCACCCACCCGACAAGGACGACTGAAGCTTTCTTT
>TRBJ1-1|many|TRBV14|NA
CASSQDLGTRTEAFF
TGTGCCAGCAGCCAAGATCTGGGCACTCGCACTGAAGCTTTCTTT
>TRBJ1-1|few|TRBV28|NA
CASSQDLREAFF
TGTGCCAGCAGCCAAGACCTGCGTGAAGCTTTCTTT
>TRBJ1-6|many|TRBV29-1|NA
CSVSAGTNSPLHF
TGCAGCGTTTCAGCCGGGACCAATTCACCCCTCCACTTT
>TRBJ1-1|many|TRBV20-1|NA
CSAIRDTEAFF
TGCAGTGCTATACGAGATACTGAAGCTTTCTTT
>TRBJ2-5|NA|TRBV11-2|NA
CASSSPRALFSGETQYF
TGTGCCAGCAGCTCCCCCCGTGCTCTATTTTCTGGGGAGACCCAGTACTTC
>TRBJ1-1|NA|TRBV6-5|TRBD1
CASRVFGQGNTEAFF
TGTGCCAGCCGTGTCTTCGGACAGGGAAACACTGAAGCTTTCTTT
>TRBJ2-7|many|TRBV2|TRBD1
CASTQEGQGYEQYF
TGTGCCAGCACCCAGGAAGGACAGGGCTACGAGCAGTACTTC
>TRBJ2-5|few|TRBV5-6|NA
CASSEASRGSSETQYF
TGTGCCAGCAGCGAGGCGAGTCGGGGTTCAAGCGAGACCCAGTACTTC
>TRBJ1-2|many|TRBV27|TRBD1
CASSPGQSNYGYTF
TGTGCCAGCAGTCCGGGACAGTCTAACTATGGCTACACCTTC
>TRBJ1-4|many|TRBV6-2/TRBV6-3|TRBD1
CASSYPRDRPNEKLFF
TGTGCCAGCAGTTACCCGCGGGACAGGCCTAATGAAAAACTGTTTTTT
>TRBJ2-5|few|TRBV5-1|TRBD1
CASSSGQGTETQYF
TGCGCCAGCAGCTCCGGACAGGGAACGGAGACCCAGTACTTC
>TRBJ2-7|few|TRBV7-9|NA
CASSLEGERGKQYF
TGTGCCAGCAGCTTAGAGGGGGAAAGGGGAAAGCAGTACTTC
>TRBJ2-3|many|TRBV7-2|NA
CASSPRGDSTDTQYF
TGTGCCAGCAGCCCTAGGGGAGATAGCACAGATACGCAGTATTTT
>TRBJ1-2|NA|TRBV4-1|NA
CASSQDARGYTF
TGCGCCAGCAGCCAAGATGCTAGGGGCTACACCTTC
>TRBJ2-3|many|TRBV6-4|NA
CASSDSTEGGTDTQYF
TGTGCCAGCAGTGACTCGACCGAAGGGGGCACAGATACGCAGTATTTT
>TRBJ2-3|many|TRBV7-2|NA
CASSYQGAGTDTQYF
TGTGCCAGCAGCTATCAGGGTGCCGGCACAGATACGCAGTATTTT
>TRBJ2-7|many|TRBV6-2/TRBV6-3|TRBD1
CASQDRGVGEQYF
TGTGCCAGCCAGGACAGGGGAGTGGGTGAGCAGTACTTC
>TRBJ2-3|many|TRBV6-5|NA
CASRRRGPDDTQYF
TGTGCCAGCCGAAGAAGGGGCCCAGATGATACGCAGTATTTT
>TRBJ2-3|NA|TRBV9|TRBD1
CASSFTQGSTDTQYF
TGTGCCAGCAGTTTTACACAGGGGAGCACAGATACGCAGTATTTT
>TRBJ2-1|many|TRBV3-1|NA
CASSQDVGVHNEQFF
TGTGCCAGCAGCCAAGATGTGGGGGTGCACAATGAGCAGTTCTTC
>TRBJ1-5|many|TRBV28|TRBD1
CASSEQTGSYQPQHF
TGTGCCAGCAGTGAACAGACAGGGTCTTATCAGCCCCAGCATTTT
>TRBJ2-7|NA|TRBV6-5|NA
CASSPTGITYEQYF
TGTGCCAGCAGCCCCACGGGGATCACCTACGAGCAGTACTTC
>TRBJ1-1|few|TRBV27|TRBD1
CASSLSGQGVTEAFF
TGTGCCAGCAGTTTATCAGGACAGGGAGTGACTGAAGCTTTCTTT
>TRBJ1-1|many|TRBV27|NA
CASSSIETGPLNTEAFF
TGTGCCAGCAGTTCTATCGAGACAGGTCCCCTGAACACTGAAGCTTTCTTT
>TRBJ1-5|many|TRBV7-8|NA
CASRSGQTNQPQHF
TGTGCCAGCCGCTCCGGACAGACCAATCAGCCCCAGCATTTT
>TRBJ2-5|many|TRBV6-2/TRBV6-3|NA
CASSYFEVETQYF
TGTGCCAGCAGTTACTTCGAGGTAGAGACCCAGTACTTC
>TRBJ1-5|few|TRBV7-9|NA
CASSLGARGEGPQHF
TGTGCCAGCAGCTTAGGGGCCCGCGGGGAGGGGCCCCAGCATTTT
>TRBJ1-1|many|TRBV29-1|NA
CSAIRPSSNTEAFF
TGCAGCGCGATACGACCTTCCTCCAACACTGAAGCTTTCTTT
>TRBJ1-1|few|TRBV7-9|NA
CASSPGTNLFEAFF
TGTGCCAGCAGCCCGGGGACGAATCTCTTTGAAGCTTTCTTT
>TRBJ2-2|few|TRBV5-1|NA
CASSLESGPSTGELFF
TGCGCCAGCAGCTTGGAGTCAGGGCCCAGCACCGGGGAGCTGTTTTTT